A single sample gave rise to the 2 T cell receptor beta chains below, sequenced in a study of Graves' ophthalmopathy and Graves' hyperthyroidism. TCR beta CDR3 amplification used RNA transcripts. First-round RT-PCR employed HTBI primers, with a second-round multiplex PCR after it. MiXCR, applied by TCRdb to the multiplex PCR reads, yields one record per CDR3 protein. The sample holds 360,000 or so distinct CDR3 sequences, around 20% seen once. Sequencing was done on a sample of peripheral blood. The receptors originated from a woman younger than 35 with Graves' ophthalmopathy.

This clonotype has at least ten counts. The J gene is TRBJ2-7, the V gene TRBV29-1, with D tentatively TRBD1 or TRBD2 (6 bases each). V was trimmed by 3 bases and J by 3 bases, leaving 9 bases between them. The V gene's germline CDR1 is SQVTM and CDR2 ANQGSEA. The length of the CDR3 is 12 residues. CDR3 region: CSVEGGIYEQYF. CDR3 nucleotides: TGCAGCGTTGAGGGGGGCATCTACGAGCAGTACTTC.

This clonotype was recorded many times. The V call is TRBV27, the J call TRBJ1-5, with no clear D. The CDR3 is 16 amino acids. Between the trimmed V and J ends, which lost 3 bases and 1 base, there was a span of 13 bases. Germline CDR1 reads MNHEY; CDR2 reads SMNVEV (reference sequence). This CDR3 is CASSLWGAPSNQPQHF. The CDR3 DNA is TGTGCCAGCAGTTTGTGGGGAGCTCCAAGCAATCAGCCCCAGCATTTT.